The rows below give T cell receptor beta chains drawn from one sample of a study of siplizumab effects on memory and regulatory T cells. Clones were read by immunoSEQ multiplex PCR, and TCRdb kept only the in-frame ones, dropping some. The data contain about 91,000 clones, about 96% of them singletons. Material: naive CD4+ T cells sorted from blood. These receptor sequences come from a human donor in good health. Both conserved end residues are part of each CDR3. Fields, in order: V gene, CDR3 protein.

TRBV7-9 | CASSLPRLGPYEQYF
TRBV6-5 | CASSYRATGNQPQHF
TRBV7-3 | CASSPTSGGPTDTQYF
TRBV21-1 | CASSKVGSRTPNYGYTF
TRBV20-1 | CSAGGTDTQYF
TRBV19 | CASGVVGEMWNTEAFF
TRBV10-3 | CAIRDPVQASPGDRGSGYTF
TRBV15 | CATSPHQDRDYNEQFF
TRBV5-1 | CASGGGFSPEAFF
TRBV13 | CASSPLRERDTQYF
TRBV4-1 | CASSQGLAGGTDTQYF
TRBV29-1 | CSVAGTSGVAWETQYF
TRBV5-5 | CASSPQGASNQPQHF
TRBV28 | CASTTPVLRSEKLFF
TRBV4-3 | CASSQDGTYGYTF
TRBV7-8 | CASSLGGYSYEQYF
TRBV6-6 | CASSYSQTGFQETQYF
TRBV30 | CAYRGGSNQPQHF
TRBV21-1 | CASARQGVAYEQYF
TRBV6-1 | CASSDWSSALYEQYF
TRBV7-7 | CASSPLANPSGANVLTF
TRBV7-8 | CASSLGDRASPGNTIYF
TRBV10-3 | CAISVSNKGQGLILGGYTF
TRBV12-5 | CASGYDWNSNQPQHF
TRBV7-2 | CASSLVANTEAFF
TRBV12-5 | CASGSGAPTYEQYF
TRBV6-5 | CASSYSQDTDTQYF
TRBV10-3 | CAISEHKAQGRSDTQYF
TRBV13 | CASKKTGKSPDDGYTF